The present TCR beta chain was sequenced within a study of blood T cell repertoires in COVID-19. Whole-study context: Acute and convalescent COVID-19 specimens originated in the United States, Italy and Spain. Sources were T cells, B-cell-depleted T cells, or PBMCs; the material itself was cDNA or gDNA.

In the original workflow: Estimation of nucleated cell counts relied on the amplification of reference gene primers. The data were produced by immunoSEQ multiplex PCR, yet TCRdb's version contains in-frame clones alone and is incomplete. V, J and clone size reflect that table, while D and trimming were determined from the DNA. Among approximately 150,000 clones listed, about 88% were seen once. The V and J ends lost 3 bases and 4 bases respectively, with 9 bases between them. In germline, CDR1 is LGHDT, CDR2 YNNKEL (reference sequence). The CDR3 is made up of 14 amino acids. The sample was peripheral blood. This TCR derives from a man aged 50 or older who had recovered from COVID-19. The chain carries TRBV3-1 (or the pseudogene TRBV3-2) and TRBJ2-2; a possible D gene is TRBD1 (5 bases). CDR3 in DNA: TGTGCCAGCAGCCAGGGCAGGGCCACCGGGGAGCTGTTTTTT. This gives the protein CASSQGRATGELFF.